This TCR beta chain was sequenced for a study of T cell responses to AZD1222 COVID-19 vaccine. Study-wide findings and caveats: The study reported that nearly half of spike-specific TCRs target unmutated variant regions. Donors skewed white British and female; clonal diversity was possibly underestimated.

V dropped 0 bases and J dropped 7 bases, with 14 bases sitting between them. The V gene's germline CDR1 is SGHNT and CDR2 YYREEE (reference sequence). The CDR3 consists of 14 residues. In the case of this clone: Its specificity is not known.

The data were produced by immunoSEQ multiplex PCR, yet TCRdb's version contains in-frame clones alone and is incomplete. The table shows 150,000 to 160,000 clones, with more than 85% occurring only once. The sample consisted of peripheral blood, taken after recovery from COVID-19. The rearrangement links TRBV5-4 to TRBJ2-7, with D perhaps given as TRBD1 or TRBD2 (5 bases each). This clonotype was sampled from an adult who had recovered from COVID-19. The CDR3 bases are TGTGCCAGCAGCTTGGGAGGGGCCTCTGAGGAGCAGTACTTC. Its translation: CASSLGGASEEQYF.